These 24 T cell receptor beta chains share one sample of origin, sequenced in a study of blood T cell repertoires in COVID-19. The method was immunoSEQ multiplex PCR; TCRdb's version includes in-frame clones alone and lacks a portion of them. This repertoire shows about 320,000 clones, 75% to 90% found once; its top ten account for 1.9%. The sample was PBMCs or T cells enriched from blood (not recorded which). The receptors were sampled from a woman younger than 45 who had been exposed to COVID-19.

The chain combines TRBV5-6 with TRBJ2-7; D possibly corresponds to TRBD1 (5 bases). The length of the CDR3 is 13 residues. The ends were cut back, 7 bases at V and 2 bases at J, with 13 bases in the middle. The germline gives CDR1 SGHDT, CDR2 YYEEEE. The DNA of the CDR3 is TGTGCCAGCGACGGGCAGGGCGCCTACGAGCAGTACTTC. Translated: CASDGQGAYEQYF.

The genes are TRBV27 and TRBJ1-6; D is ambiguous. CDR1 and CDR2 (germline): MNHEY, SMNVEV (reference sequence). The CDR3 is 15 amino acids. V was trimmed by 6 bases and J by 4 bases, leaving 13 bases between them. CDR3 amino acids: CASRVQAEYNSPLHF. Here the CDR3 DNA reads TGTGCCAGCAGAGTCCAAGCGGAGTATAATTCACCCCTCCACTTT.

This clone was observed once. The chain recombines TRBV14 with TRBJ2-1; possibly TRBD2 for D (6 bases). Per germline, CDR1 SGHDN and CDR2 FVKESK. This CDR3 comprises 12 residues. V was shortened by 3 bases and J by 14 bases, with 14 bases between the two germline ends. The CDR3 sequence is CASSHGDWGEFF. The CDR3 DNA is TGTGCCAGCAGCCACGGGGACTGGGGGGAGTTCTTC. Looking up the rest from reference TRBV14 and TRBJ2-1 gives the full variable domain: EAGVTQFPSHSVIEKGQTVTLRCDPISGHDNLYWYRRVMGKEIKFLLHFVKESKQDESGMPNNRFLAERTGGTYSTLKVQPAELEDSGVYFCASSHGDWGEFFGPGTRLTVL.

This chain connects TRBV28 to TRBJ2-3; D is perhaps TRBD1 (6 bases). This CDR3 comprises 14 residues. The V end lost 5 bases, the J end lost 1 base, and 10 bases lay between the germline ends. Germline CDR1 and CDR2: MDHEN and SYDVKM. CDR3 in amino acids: CASSLQGGTDTQYF. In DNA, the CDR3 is TGTGCCAGCAGTCTACAGGGTGGCACAGATACGCAGTATTTT.

The CDR3 spells CASSPQTSGSRNEQFF. In DNA form, the CDR3 reads TGTGCCAGCAGCCCCCAGACTAGCGGGAGTCGGAATGAGCAGTTCTTC. The J gene is TRBJ2-1, the V gene TRBV3-1 (or the pseudogene TRBV3-2), with TRBD2 matching 12 bases. Trimming at V came to 4 bases and at J to 7 bases, leaving 8 bases not matched to a gene. The CDR3 covers 16 residues. The germline V gene has CDR1 LGHDT and CDR2 YNNKEL (reference sequence).

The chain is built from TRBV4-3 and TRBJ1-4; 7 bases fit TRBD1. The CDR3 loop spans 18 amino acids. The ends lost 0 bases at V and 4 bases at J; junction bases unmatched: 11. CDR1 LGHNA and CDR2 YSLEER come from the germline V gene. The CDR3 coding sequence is TGCGCCAGCAGCCAAGATCTTTTAATAGGGGGCAGTAATGAAAAACTGTTTTTT. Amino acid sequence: CASSQDLLIGGSNEKLFF.

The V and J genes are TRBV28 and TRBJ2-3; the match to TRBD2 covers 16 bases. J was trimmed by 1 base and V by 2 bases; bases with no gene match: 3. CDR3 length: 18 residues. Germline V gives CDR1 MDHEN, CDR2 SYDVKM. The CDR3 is CASSLGTSGGVGTDTQYF. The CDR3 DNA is TGTGCCAGCAGTTTAGGGACTAGCGGGGGGGTGGGCACAGATACGCAGTATTTT.

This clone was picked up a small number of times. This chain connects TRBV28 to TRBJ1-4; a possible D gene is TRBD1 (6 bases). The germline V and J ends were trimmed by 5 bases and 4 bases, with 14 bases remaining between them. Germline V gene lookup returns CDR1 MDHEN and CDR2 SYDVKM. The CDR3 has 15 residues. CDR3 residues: CASSHGGRINEKLFF. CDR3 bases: TGTGCCAGCAGTCACGGGGGGCGGATTAATGAAAAACTGTTTTTT.

The CDR3 here is CASSSSQTGGEYEQYF. The DNA for the CDR3 is TGTGCCAGCAGTTCCAGCCAAACAGGGGGCGAATACGAGCAGTACTTC. The chain has TRBV6-5 and TRBJ2-7, with 9 positions matching TRBD1. This CDR3 region has 16 residues. The V and J ends lost 4 bases and 4 bases, in that order; junction bases with no gene match: 11. The germline gives CDR1 MNHEY, CDR2 SVGAGI.

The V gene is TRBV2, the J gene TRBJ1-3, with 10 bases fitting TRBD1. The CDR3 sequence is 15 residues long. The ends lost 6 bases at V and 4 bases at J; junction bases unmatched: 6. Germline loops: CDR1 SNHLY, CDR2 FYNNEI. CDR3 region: CASSLDRGRGNTIYF. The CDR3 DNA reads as TGTGCCAGCAGCTTGGACAGGGGGAGAGGAAACACCATATATTTT.

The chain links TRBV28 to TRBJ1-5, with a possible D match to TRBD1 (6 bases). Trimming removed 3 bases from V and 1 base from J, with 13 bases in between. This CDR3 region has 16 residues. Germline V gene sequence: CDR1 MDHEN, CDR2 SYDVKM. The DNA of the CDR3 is TGTGCCAGCAGTTTTTCGGGGGGCGGGAGCAATCAGCCCCAGCATTTT. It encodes CASSFSGGGSNQPQHF.

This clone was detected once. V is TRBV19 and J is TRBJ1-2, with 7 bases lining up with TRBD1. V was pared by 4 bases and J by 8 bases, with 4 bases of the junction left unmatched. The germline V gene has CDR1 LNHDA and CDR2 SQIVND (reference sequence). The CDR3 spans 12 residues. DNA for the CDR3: TGTGCCAGTAGTAGACAGGGTGAAGGCTACACCTTC. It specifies CASSRQGEGYTF.

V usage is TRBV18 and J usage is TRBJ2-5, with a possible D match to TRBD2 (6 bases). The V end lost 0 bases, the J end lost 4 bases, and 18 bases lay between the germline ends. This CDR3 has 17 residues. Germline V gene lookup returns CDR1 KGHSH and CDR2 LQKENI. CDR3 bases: TGTGCCAGCTCACCACCCAGTATTGTACAGGAGGGAGAGACCCAGTACTTC. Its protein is CASSPPSIVQEGETQYF.

The CDR3, as DNA: TGTGCCAGTAATGACCTGGACAGGGGGGACGGACAGCCCCAGCATTTT. It yields the protein CASNDLDRGDGQPQHF. The genes are TRBV19 and TRBJ1-5, with 10 bases identical to TRBD1. V gave up 7 bases and J gave up 7 bases; unmatched junction bases: 13. The CDR3 has 16 residues. Per the germline V gene, CDR1 is LNHDA and CDR2 is SQIVND (reference sequence).

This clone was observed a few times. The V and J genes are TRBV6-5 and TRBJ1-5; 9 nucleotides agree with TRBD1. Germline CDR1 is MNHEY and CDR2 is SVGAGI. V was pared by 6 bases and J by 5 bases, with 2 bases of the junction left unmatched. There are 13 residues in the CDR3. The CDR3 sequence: CASRQGAHQPQHF. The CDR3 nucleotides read TGTGCCAGCAGACAGGGGGCGCATCAGCCCCAGCATTTT.

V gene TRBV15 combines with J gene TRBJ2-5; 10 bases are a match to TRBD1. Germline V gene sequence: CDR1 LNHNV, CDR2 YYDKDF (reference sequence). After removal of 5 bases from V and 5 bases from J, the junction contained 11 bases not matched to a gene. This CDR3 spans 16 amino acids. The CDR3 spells CATSWSRDRGWETQYF. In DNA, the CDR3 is TGTGCCACCAGCTGGTCCCGGGACAGGGGATGGGAGACCCAGTACTTC.

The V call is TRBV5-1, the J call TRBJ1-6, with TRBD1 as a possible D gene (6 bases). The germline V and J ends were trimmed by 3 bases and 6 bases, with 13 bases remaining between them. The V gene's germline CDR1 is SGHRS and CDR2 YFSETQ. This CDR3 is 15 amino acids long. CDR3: CASSSGQILNSPLHF. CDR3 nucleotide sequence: TGCGCCAGCAGCTCCGGACAGATCCTTAATTCACCCCTCCACTTT.

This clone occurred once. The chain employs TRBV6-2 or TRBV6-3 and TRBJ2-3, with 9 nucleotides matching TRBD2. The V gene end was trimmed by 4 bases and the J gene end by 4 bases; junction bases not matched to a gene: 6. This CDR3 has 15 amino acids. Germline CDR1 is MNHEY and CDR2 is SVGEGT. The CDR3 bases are TGTGCCAGCAGTTTAGCGGGAGCTCACCCAGATACGCAGTATTTT. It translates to CASSLAGAHPDTQYF.

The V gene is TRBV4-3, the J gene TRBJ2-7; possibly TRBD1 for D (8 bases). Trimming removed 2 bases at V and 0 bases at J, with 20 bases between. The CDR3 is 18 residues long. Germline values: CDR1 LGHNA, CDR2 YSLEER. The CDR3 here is CASSQKDRGRGSSYEQYF. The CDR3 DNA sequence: TGCGCCAGCAGCCAAAAAGACAGGGGACGCGGGAGCTCCTACGAGCAGTACTTC.

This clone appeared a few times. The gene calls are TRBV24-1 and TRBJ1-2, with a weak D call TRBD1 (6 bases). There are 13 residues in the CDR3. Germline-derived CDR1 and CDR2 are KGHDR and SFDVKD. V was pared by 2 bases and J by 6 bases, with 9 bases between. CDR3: CATSDWTDDGYTF. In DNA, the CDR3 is TGTGCCACCAGTGATTGGACAGATGATGGCTACACCTTC.

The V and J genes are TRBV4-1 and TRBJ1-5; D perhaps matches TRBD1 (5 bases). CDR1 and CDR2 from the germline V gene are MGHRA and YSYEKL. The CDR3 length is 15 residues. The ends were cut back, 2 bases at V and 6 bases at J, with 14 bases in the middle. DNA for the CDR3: TGCGCCAGCAGCCAATTAGTATCAGGGATTCAGCCCCAGCATTTT. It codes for CASSQLVSGIQPQHF.

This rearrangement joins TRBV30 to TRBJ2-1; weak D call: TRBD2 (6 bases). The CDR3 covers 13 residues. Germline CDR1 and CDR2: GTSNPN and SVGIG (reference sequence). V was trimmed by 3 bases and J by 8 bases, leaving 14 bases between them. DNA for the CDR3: TGTGCCTGGAGGAAACGGGGGTATTATGAGCAGTTCTTC. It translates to CAWRKRGYYEQFF.

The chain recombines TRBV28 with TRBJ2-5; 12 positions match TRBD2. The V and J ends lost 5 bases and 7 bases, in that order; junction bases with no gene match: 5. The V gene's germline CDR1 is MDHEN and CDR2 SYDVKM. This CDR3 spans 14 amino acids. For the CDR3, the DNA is TGTGCCAGCAGTCGACTAGCGGGGGAGGGGACCCAGTACTTC. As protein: CASSRLAGEGTQYF.

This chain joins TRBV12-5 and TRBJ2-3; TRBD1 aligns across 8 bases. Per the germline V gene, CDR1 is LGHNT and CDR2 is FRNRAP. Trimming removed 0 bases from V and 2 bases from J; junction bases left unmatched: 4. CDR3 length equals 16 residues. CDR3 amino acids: CASGLVQGANTDTQYF. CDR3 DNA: TGTGCTAGTGGTTTGGTCCAGGGGGCAAACACAGATACGCAGTATTTT. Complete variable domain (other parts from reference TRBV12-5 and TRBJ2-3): DARVTQTPRHKVTEMGQEVTMRCQPILGHNTVFWYRQTMMQGLELLAYFRNRAPLDDSGMPKDRFSAEMPDATLATLKIQPSEPRDSAVYFCASGLVQGANTDTQYFGPGTRLTVL.